This entry lists 8 T cell receptor beta chains sequenced from one sample in a study of blood T cell repertoires in COVID-19. The repertoire was sequenced with immunoSEQ multiplex PCR; TCRdb's copy has only in-frame clones and lacks some. The sample records fewer than 150,000 clones, 75% to 90% being singletons. Sequenced material: peripheral blood. The receptors were sampled from a human donor in a cohort sampled during active COVID-19.

The chain joins TRBV5-1 to TRBJ2-1, with 12 bases aligning to TRBD2. The V gene end was trimmed by 3 bases and the J gene end by 7 bases; junction bases not matched to a gene: 5. CDR1 and CDR2 from the germline V gene are SGHRS and YFSETQ. The CDR3 has 15 residues. Written as DNA, the CDR3 is TGCGCCAGCAGCTGGACTAGCGGGGCGGGGAATGAGCAGTTCTTC. Amino acid sequence: CASSWTSGAGNEQFF.

The chain links TRBV5-1 to TRBJ1-2; 7 nucleotides align to TRBD1. V was clipped by 4 bases and J by 2 bases; unmatched bases: 5. The CDR3 covers 14 residues. Per the germline V gene, CDR1 is SGHRS and CDR2 is YFSETQ. Here the CDR3 DNA reads TGCGCCAGCAGCACCGAGACAGGGAACTATGGCTACACCTTC. Its protein is CASSTETGNYGYTF.

This clone was detected a few times. The rearrangement joins TRBV5-6 to TRBJ1-2; D gene unclear. Per the germline V gene, CDR1 is SGHDT and CDR2 is YYEEEE. Trimming cost V 4 bases and J 5 bases, with 12 bases left between them. The CDR3 runs 13 residues. CDR3 residues: CASSVERQYGYTF. The CDR3 DNA reads as TGTGCCAGCAGCGTAGAGCGCCAGTATGGCTACACCTTC.

The chain carries TRBV7-4 and TRBJ1-4; a weak D match, TRBD1 (5 bases). CDR3 size: 18 residues. V was trimmed by 5 bases and J by 5 bases, leaving 24 bases between them. Germline values: CDR1 SGHVT, CDR2 SQSDAQ. The CDR3 region is CASSAIAPPGRLNEKLFF. Here the CDR3 DNA reads TGTGCCAGCAGCGCAATCGCCCCTCCAGGGAGGCTGAATGAAAAACTGTTTTTT.

Worth noting for this clone: The same CDR3 arises from other DNA sequences in this sample as well. The V gene is TRBV18, the J gene TRBJ2-5, with 8 bases that match TRBD1. Germline CDR1 KGHSH, CDR2 LQKENI. The J segment lost 2 bases and the V segment lost 1 base, leaving 3 bases of the junction unmatched. This CDR3 has 15 residues. This CDR3 is CASSPRTGTQETQYF. CDR3 nucleotides: TGTGCCAGCTCACCACGGACAGGGACTCAAGAGACCCAGTACTTC.

The chain has TRBV28 and TRBJ2-4, with TRBD1 matching 7 bases. Germline V CDR1 and CDR2: MDHEN, SYDVKM. V was pared by 5 bases and J by 13 bases, with 8 bases of the junction left unmatched. There are 12 residues in the CDR3. The chain's CDR3 is CASSLTGQRQYF. The CDR3 DNA is TGTGCCAGCAGTCTGACGGGACAGAGACAGTACTTC. Full variable domain (rest looked up from reference TRBV28 and TRBJ2-4): DVKVTQSSRYLVKRTGEKVFLECVQDMDHENMFWYRQDPGLGLRLIYFSYDVKMKEKGDIPEGYSVSREKKERFSLILESASTNQTSMYLCASSLTGQRQYFGAGTRLSVL.

The genes are TRBV3-1 (or the pseudogene TRBV3-2) and TRBJ2-7, with 10 bases matching TRBD2. The CDR3 runs 15 residues. Germline assignment: CDR1 LGHDT and CDR2 YNNKEL (reference sequence). V dropped 1 base and J dropped 3; count of bases not matched to a gene: 3. The CDR3 DNA is TGTGCCAGCAGCCAAGGGAGGACTAGCGGCTACGAGCAGTACTTC. It is translated as CASSQGRTSGYEQYF.

The V call is TRBV19, the J call TRBJ1-5; possibly TRBD1 for D (5 bases). The length of the CDR3 is 14 residues. The ends were cut back, 1 base at V and 9 bases at J, with 13 bases in the middle. Germline lookup yields CDR1 LNHDA and CDR2 SQIVND (reference sequence). CDR3 residues: CASSIGGGDRPQHF. CDR3 DNA sequence: TGTGCCAGTAGTATAGGGGGGGGTGATCGGCCCCAGCATTTT.